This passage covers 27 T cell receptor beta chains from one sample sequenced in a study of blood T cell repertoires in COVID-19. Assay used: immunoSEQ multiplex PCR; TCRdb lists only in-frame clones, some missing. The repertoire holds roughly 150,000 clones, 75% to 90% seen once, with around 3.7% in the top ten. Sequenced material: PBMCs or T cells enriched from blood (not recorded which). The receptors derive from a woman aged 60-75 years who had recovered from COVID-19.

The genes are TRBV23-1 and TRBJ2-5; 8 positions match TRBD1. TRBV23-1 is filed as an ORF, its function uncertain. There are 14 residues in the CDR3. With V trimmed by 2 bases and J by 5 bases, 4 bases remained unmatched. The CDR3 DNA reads TGCGCCAGCAGTCAAGCGGACAGGGAGGAGACCCAGTACTTC. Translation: CASSQADREETQYF.

The CDR3 here is CASSDDTGSGTQYF. The DNA of the CDR3 is TGTGCCAGCAGTGATGACACAGGGTCCGGGACCCAGTACTTC. V is TRBV25-1 and J is TRBJ2-5, with D perhaps TRBD1 (6 bases). The CDR3 consists of 14 residues. The germline V gene encodes CDR1 MGHDK and CDR2 SYGVNS. Trimming stripped 3 bases from V and 7 bases from J, with 15 bases between.

The CDR3, as DNA: TGTGCCTGGAGTGGGTCCCCGCAGAGGAATCAGCCCCAGCATTTT. Protein product: CAWSGSPQRNQPQHF. V gene TRBV30 combines with J gene TRBJ1-5, with D unclear. The V and J ends lost 1 base and 4 bases respectively, with 14 bases between them. The CDR3 is made up of 15 amino acids. Germline V gene data show CDR1 as GTSNPN and CDR2 as SVGIG (reference sequence).

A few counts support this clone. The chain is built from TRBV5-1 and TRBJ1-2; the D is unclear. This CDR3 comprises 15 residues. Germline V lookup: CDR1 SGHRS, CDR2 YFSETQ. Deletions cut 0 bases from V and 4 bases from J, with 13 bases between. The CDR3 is CASSLGVLGPYGYTF. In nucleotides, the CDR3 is TGCGCCAGCAGCTTGGGAGTCCTGGGCCCCTATGGCTACACCTTC.

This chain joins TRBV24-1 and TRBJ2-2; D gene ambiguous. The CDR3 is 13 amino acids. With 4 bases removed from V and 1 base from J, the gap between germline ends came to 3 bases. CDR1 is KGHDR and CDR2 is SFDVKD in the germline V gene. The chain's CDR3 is CATSDGNTGELFF. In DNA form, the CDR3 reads TGTGCCACCAGTGACGGGAACACCGGGGAGCTGTTTTTT.

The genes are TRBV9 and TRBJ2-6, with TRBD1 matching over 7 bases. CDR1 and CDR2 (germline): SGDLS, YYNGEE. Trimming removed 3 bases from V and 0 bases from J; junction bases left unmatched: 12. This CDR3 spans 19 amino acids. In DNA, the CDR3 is TGTGCCAGCAGCGCTCCCGGGACAGCGAGCCTCTCTGGGGCCAACGTCCTGACTTTC. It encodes CASSAPGTASLSGANVLTF.

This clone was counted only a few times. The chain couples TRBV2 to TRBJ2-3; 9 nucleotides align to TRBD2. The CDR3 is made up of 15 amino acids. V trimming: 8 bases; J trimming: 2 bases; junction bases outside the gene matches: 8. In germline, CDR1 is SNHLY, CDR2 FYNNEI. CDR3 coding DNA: TGTGCCAGCGGAATTAGCGGGGGAACCACAGATACGCAGTATTTT. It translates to CASGISGGTTDTQYF.

CDR3 nucleotide sequence: TGTGCCAGCAGCGGTCGGCCAACGACAGGGTTTAGCAATCAGCCCCAGCATTTT. Translation gives CASSGRPTTGFSNQPQHF. This chain links TRBV2 with TRBJ1-5, with 7 bases fitting TRBD1. CDR1 is SNHLY and CDR2 is FYNNEI in the germline V gene. The CDR3 runs to 18 residues. The V segment lost 6 bases and the J segment 0 bases; nucleotides outside the gene matches: 14.

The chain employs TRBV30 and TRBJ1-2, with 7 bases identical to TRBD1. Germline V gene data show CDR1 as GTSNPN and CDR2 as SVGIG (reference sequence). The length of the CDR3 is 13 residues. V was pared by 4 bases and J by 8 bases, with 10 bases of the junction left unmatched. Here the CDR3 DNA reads TGTGCCTGGAAGCCAGGGGGGAAGGGGGGCTACACCTTC. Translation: CAWKPGGKGGYTF.

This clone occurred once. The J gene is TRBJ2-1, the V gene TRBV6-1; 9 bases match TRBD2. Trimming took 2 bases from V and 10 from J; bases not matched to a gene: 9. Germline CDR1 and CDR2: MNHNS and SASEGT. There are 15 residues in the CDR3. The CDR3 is CASSEFETSGFEQFF. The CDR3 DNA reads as TGTGCCAGCAGTGAATTTGAGACTAGCGGATTCGAGCAGTTCTTC.

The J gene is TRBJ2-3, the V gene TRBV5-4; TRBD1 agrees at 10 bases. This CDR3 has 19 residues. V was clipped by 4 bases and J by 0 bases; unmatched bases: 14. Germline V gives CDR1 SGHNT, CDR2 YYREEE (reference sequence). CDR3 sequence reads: CASSPGTGVPASSTDTQYF. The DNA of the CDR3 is TGTGCCAGCAGCCCCGGGACAGGGGTTCCCGCCTCTAGCACAGATACGCAGTATTTT. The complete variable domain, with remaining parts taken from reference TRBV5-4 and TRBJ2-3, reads ETGVTQSPTHLIKTRGQQVTLRCSSQSGHNTVSWYQQALGQGPQFIFQYYREEENGRGNFPPRFSGLQFPNYSSELNVNALELDDSALYLCASSPGTGVPASSTDTQYFGPGTRLTVL.

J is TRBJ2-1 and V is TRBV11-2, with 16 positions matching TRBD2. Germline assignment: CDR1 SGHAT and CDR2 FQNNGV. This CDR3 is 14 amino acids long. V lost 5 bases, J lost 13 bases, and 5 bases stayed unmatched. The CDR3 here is CASSPGTSGGAQFF. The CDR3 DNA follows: TGTGCCAGCAGCCCCGGGACTAGCGGGGGGGCACAGTTCTTC.

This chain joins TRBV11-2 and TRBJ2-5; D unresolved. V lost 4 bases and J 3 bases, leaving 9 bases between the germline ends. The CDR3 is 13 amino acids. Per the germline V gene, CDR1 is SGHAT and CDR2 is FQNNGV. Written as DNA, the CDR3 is TGTGCCAGCAGCTCGGAACGGGAAGAGACCCAGTACTTC. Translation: CASSSEREETQYF.

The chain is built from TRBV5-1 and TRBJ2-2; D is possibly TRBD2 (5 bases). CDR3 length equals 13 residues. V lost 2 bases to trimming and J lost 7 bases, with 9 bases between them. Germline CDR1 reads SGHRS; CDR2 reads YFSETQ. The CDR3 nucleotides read TGCGCCAGCAGCTTCATGGGAGACGGGGAGCTGTTTTTT. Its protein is CASSFMGDGELFF. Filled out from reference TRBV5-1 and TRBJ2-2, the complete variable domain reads KAGVTQTPRYLIKTRGQQVTLSCSPISGHRSVSWYQQTPGQGLQFLFEYFSETQRNKGNFPGRFSGRQFSNSRSEMNVSTLELGDSALYLCASSFMGDGELFFGEGSRLTVL.

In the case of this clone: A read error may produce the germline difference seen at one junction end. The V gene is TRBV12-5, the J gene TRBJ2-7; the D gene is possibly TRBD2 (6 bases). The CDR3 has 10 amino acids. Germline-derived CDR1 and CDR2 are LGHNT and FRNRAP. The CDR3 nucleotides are TGTGCTAGTGGTTCCGGGACTCCCCACTTC. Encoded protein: CASGSGTPHF. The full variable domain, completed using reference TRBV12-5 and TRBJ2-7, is DARVTQTPRHKVTEMGQEVTMRCQPILGHNTVFWYRQTMMQGLELLAYFRNRAPLDDSGMPKDRFSAEMPDATLATLKIQPSEPRDSAVYFCASGSGTPHFGPGTRLTVT.

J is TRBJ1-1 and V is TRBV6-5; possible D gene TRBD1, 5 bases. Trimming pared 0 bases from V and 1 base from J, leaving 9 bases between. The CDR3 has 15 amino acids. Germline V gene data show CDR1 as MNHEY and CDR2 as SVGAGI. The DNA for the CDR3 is TGTGCCAGCAGTTACTCCTATGACAGGAACACTGAAGCTTTCTTT. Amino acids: CASSYSYDRNTEAFF.

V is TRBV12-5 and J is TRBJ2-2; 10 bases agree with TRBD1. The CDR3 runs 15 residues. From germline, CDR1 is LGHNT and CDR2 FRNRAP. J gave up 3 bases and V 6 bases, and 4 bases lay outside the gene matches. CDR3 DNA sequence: TGTGCTAGTGGGGGGACAGGGGTCTACACCGGGGAGCTGTTTTTT. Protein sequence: CASGGTGVYTGELFF.

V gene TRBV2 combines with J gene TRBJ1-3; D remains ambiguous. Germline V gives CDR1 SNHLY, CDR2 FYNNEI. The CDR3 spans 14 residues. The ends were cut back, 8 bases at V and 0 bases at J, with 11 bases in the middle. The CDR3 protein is CASFLDLSGNTIYF. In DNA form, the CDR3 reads TGTGCCAGCTTCTTAGATCTCTCTGGAAACACCATATATTTT. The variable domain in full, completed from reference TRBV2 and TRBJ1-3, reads EPEVTQTPSHQVTQMGQEVILRCVPISNHLYFYWYRQILGQKVEFLVSFYNNEISEKSEIFDDQFSVERPDGSNFTLKIRSTKLEDSAMYFCASFLDLSGNTIYFGEGSWLTVV.

CDR3 in amino acids: CASRQGRGPYGYTF. The CDR3 region has the DNA TGTGCCAGTAGGCAGGGCAGGGGCCCCTATGGCTACACCTTC. The chain carries TRBV19 and TRBJ1-2; D perhaps matches TRBD1 (6 bases). Germline-derived CDR1 and CDR2 are LNHDA and SQIVND (reference sequence). Trimming stripped 6 bases from V and 4 bases from J, with 15 bases between. The CDR3 runs to 14 residues.

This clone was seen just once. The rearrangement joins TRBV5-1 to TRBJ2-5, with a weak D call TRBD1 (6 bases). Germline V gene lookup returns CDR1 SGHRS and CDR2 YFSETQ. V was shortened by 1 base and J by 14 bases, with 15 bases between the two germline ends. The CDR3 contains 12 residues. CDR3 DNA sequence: TGCGCCAGCAGCTTGATACAGGGATCCATTTACTTC. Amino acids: CASSLIQGSIYF.

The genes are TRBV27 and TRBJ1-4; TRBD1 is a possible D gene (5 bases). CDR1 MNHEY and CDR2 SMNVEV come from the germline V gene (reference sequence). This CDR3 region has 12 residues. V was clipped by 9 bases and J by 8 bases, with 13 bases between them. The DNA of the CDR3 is TGTGCCAGTCGACAGTCGCCCGAAAAACTGTTTTTT. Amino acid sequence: CASRQSPEKLFF.

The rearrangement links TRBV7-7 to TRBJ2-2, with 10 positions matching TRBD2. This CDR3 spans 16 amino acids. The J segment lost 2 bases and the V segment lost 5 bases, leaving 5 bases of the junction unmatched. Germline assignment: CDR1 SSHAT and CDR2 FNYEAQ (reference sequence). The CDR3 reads CASSNERGGNTGELFF. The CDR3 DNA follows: TGTGCCAGCAGCAACGAGCGGGGGGGAAACACCGGGGAGCTGTTTTTT.

In DNA form, the CDR3 reads TGTGCCAGCAGCTTGGACAGCGGTTTCACTGAAGCTTTCTTT. Residues: CASSLDSGFTEAFF. The rearrangement links TRBV11-2 to TRBJ1-1; D possibly corresponds to TRBD1 (6 bases). Trimming shortened V by 3 bases and J by 4 bases, and 12 bases separated the two germline ends. The CDR3 extends over 14 amino acids. The germline gives CDR1 SGHAT, CDR2 FQNNGV.

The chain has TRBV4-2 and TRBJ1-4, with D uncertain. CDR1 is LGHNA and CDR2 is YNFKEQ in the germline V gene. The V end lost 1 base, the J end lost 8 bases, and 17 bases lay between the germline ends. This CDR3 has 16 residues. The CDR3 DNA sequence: TGTGCCAGCAGCCAAGTAGGAGGGCGGGTGGTAGAAAAACTGTTTTTT. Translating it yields CASSQVGGRVVEKLFF.

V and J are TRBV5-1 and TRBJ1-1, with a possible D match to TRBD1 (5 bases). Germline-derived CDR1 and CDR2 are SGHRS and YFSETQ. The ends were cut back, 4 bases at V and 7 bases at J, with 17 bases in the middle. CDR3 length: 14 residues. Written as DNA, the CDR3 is TGCGCCAGCAGCGAACAAGCCCAAAGGGGTGAAGCTTTCTTT. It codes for CASSEQAQRGEAFF.

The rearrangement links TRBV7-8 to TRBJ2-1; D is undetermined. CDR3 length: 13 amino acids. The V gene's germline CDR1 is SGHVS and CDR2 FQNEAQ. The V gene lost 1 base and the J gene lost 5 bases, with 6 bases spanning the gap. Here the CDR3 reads CASSLGRDNEQFF. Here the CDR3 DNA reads TGTGCCAGCAGCTTAGGACGGGACAATGAGCAGTTCTTC.

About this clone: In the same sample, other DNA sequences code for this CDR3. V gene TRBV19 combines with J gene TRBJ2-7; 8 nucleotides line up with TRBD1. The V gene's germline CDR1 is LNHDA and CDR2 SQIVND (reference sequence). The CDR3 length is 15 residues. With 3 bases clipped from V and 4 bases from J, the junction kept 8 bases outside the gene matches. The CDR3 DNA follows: TGTGCCAGTAGTATTCAGGCAGGGGGCCGATACGAGCAGTACTTC. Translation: CASSIQAGGRYEQYF.